This T cell receptor beta chain is from a study of CD8+CD57+ T cells in acquired aplastic anemia. Profiling that covered TCR beta VDJ and CDR3 relied on genomic DNA as its template. TCRdb re-called the reads with MiXCR, one entry per CDR3 protein. Here the sample spans 400,000 to 450,000 distinct CDR3 sequences, 55% to 75% being singletons. The CDR3 loop spans 14 amino acids. CDR1 is KGHSH, CDR2 LQKENI, per germline. Trimming shortened V by 3 bases and J by 0 bases, and 3 bases separated the two germline ends. Ten or more counts support this clonotype. The gene calls are TRBV18 and TRBJ2-6, with no clear D. This TCR was sampled from a human donor in good health, serving as a control. Sequenced material: sorted CD4+, CD8+, or CD8+CD57+ T cells (not recorded which) from PBMCs. The DNA of the CDR3 is TGTGCCAGCTCACCGAGCTCTGGGGCCAACGTCCTGACTTTC. Its translation is CASSPSSGANVLTF.